This T cell receptor (beta chain) was sequenced in a study of OX40 agonist ivuxolimab in advanced cancers. This clone appeared a single time. Antigen specificity is unknown. Notes on the study in general: Dose levels from 0.1 to 3.0 mg/kg saw CD4+ and CD8+ blood T cells expand clonally by week 6.

Clones were sequenced by immunoSEQ multiplex PCR, and TCRdb holds only the in-frame ones, with some missing. The sample contains tens of thousands of clones, 85% of which appear only once. The source of this sequence is an adult with an advanced solid tumor such as melanoma, head and neck, liver or kidney cancer. Sequencing was performed on CD4+ or CD8+ T cells sorted from blood, taken in a trial of the OX40 agonist ivuxolimab.

CDR3: CASSPVAQSGDTEAFF. As DNA, the CDR3 is TGTGCCAGCTCACCAGTAGCACAATCTGGGGACACTGAAGCTTTCTTT. The rearrangement links TRBV18 to TRBJ1-1, with D uncertain. Germline V gene data show CDR1 as KGHSH and CDR2 as LQKENI. Trimming took 2 bases from V and 3 from J, leaving 16 bases between them. This CDR3 spans 16 amino acids.